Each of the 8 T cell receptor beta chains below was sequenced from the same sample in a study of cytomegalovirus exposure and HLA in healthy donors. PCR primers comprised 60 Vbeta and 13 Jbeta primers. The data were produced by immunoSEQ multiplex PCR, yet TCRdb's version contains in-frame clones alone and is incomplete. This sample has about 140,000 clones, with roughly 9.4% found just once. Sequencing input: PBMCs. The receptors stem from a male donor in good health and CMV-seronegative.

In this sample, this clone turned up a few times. CDR3 in amino acids: CAISGTAYNEQFF. The CDR3 DNA reads TGTGCCATCAGCGGGACAGCCTACAATGAGCAGTTCTTC. This chain links TRBV10-3 with TRBJ2-1; 7 nucleotides line up with TRBD1. Germline assignment: CDR1 ENHRY and CDR2 SYGVKD. This CDR3 is 13 amino acids long. V lost 6 bases to trimming and J lost 2 bases; unmatched junction nucleotides: 1.

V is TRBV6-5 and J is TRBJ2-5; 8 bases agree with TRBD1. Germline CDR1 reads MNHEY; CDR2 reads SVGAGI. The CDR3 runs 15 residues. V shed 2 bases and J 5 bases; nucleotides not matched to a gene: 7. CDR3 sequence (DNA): TGTGCCAGCAGTTACAGACAGGGGTTCAAGGAGACCCAGTACTTC. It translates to CASSYRQGFKETQYF.

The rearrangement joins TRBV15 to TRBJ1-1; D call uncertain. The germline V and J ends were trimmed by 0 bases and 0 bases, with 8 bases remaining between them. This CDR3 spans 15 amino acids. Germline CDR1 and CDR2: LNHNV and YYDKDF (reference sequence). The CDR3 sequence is CATSREPGLNTEAFF. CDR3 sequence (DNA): TGTGCCACCAGCAGAGAGCCGGGTTTGAACACTGAAGCTTTCTTT.

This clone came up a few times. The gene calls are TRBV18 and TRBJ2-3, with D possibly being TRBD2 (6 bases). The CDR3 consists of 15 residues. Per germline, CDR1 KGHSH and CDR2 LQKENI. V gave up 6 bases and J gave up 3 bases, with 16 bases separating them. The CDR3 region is CASSEAGSFTDTQYF. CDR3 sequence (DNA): TGTGCCAGCTCCGAGGCCGGGAGTTTTACAGATACGCAGTATTTT.

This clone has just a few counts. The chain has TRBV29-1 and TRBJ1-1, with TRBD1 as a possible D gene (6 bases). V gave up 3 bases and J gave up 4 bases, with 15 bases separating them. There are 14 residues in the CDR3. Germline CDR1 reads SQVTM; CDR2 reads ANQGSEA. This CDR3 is CSVDPTGLGTEAFF. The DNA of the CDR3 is TGCAGCGTTGACCCCACAGGGCTTGGCACTGAAGCTTTCTTT. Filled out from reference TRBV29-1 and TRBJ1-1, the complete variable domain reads SAVISQKPSRDICQRGTSLTIQCQVDSQVTMMFWYRQQPGQSLTLIATANQGSEATYESGFVIDKFPISRPNLTFSTLTVSNMSPEDSSIYLCSVDPTGLGTEAFFGQGTRLTVV.

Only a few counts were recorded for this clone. CDR3 sequence: CASKPTSGSYEQYF. The CDR3 nucleotides are TGCGCCAGCAAGCCGACTAGCGGATCCTACGAGCAGTACTTC. The chain is built from TRBV5-1 and TRBJ2-5; 9 bases are a match to TRBD2. The DNA matches TRBJ2-7 better at its end, which makes the J call doubtful. The CDR3 spans 14 residues. In germline, CDR1 is SGHRS, CDR2 YFSETQ.

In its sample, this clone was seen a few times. The CDR3 protein is CASSIREQEQFF. As DNA, the CDR3 is TGTGCCAGTAGTATAAGGGAGCAAGAGCAGTTCTTC. The rearrangement joins TRBV19 to TRBJ2-1; D may be TRBD2 (5 bases). In germline, CDR1 is LNHDA, CDR2 SQIVND (reference sequence). CDR3 length equals 12 residues. V was shortened by 2 bases and J by 10 bases, with 9 bases between the two germline ends.

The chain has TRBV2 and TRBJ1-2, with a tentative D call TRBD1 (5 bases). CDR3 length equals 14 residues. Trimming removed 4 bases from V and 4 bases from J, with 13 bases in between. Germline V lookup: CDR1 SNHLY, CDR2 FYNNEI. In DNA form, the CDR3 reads TGTGCCAGCAGTGTCGGGCCCCAGGGCTATGGCTACACCTTC. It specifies CASSVGPQGYGYTF.